The clone carrying this TCR beta chain was recorded only once. V lost 0 bases and J 8 bases, leaving 1 base between the germline ends. The CDR3 is made up of 11 amino acids. The germline V gene has CDR1 MDHEN and CDR2 SYDVKM. The data belong to a study of CD8 T cells in Susac syndrome. With random hexamers, roughly 0.45 to 1 ug RNA was reverse transcribed. TCRdb re-called the immunoSEQ multiplex PCR reads through MiXCR, storing one row per CDR3 protein. This sample has approximately 170,000 distinct CDR3 sequences, with approximately 94% found just once. This chain uses TRBV28 with TRBJ2-2; D is undetermined. The sample taken for sequencing was CD4+ T cells from PBMCs. This receptor was obtained from a human donor with multiple sclerosis. CDR3 sequence (DNA): TGTGCCAGCAGTTTATGGGGGGAGCTGTTTTTT. This encodes CASSLWGELFF.